This entry lists 16 T cell receptor beta chains sequenced from one sample in a study of monozygotic twins with inflammatory bowel disease. TCRdb re-called the 5' RACE reads; every CDR3 protein appears as one record, without DNA. The sample totals approximately 390,000 distinct CDR3 sequences. Sequenced: blood. Receptors originate from a human donor with ulcerative colitis or Crohn's disease, or a healthy co-twin of an affected twin (not recorded which).

The chain employs TRBV10-3 and TRBJ2-2; the TCRdb call, TRBD1, lacks DNA for checking. The CDR3 runs to 16 residues. Per the germline V gene, CDR1 is ENHRY and CDR2 is SYGVKD. The CDR3 protein is CAISKQGASGTGELFF.

V is TRBV3-1 and J is TRBJ2-2; TCRdb picks TRBD1, but there is no DNA to check that call. CDR3 size: 15 residues. CDR1 and CDR2 (germline): LGHDT, YNNKEL (reference sequence). The chain's CDR3 is CASSPPLANTGELFF.

The rearrangement uses TRBV7-9 and TRBJ2-3; TCRdb's D gene call, TRBD2, goes unchecked for lack of DNA. The germline CDR1 and CDR2 sequences are SEHNR and FQNEAQ (reference sequence). The CDR3 spans 15 residues. Here the CDR3 reads CASSPTSGRADTQYF.

The V and J genes are TRBV20-1 and TRBJ2-7; without DNA, the TCRdb call of TRBD1 cannot be checked. From germline, CDR1 is DFQATT and CDR2 SNEGSKA (reference sequence). This CDR3 spans 15 amino acids. CDR3 sequence reads: CSARTPGGGVREQYF.

The CDR3 reads CASRSYGQGKTNEKLFF. The gene calls are TRBV12-2 and TRBJ1-4; TCRdb's assignment of TRBD1 cannot be checked, as there is no DNA. TRBV12-2 is designated a pseudogene. The CDR3 consists of 17 residues.

This chain links TRBV7-2 with TRBJ1-2. CDR1 and CDR2 (germline): SGHTA, FQGNSA. The CDR3 is 16 residues long. The CDR3 loop reads CASSLALDSGWGGYTF.

This chain connects TRBV27 to TRBJ2-5. Per germline, CDR1 MNHEY and CDR2 SMNVEV (reference sequence). The CDR3 loop spans 12 amino acids. The CDR3 loop reads CASSFLGGTQYF.

V gene TRBV21-1 combines with J gene TRBJ2-7; TCRdb indicates TRBD1, and absent DNA this call remains unverified. TRBV21-1 counts as a pseudogene. The CDR3 is 14 residues long. This CDR3 is CASSPWEREHEQYF.

The J gene is TRBJ1-6, the V gene TRBV7-2. CDR1 and CDR2 from the germline V gene are SGHTA and FQGNSA. The CDR3 sequence is 17 residues long. CDR3: CASSLRAPGSYNSPLHF.

V is TRBV2 and J is TRBJ2-1; lacking DNA, the TRBD1 call made by TCRdb goes unchecked. The CDR3 has 14 amino acids. Germline CDR1 SNHLY, CDR2 FYNNEI. The chain's CDR3 is CASKAGGKNNEQFF. Drawing the rest from reference TRBV2 and TRBJ2-1, the complete variable domain is EPEVTQTPSHQVTQMGQEVILRCVPISNHLYFYWYRQILGQKVEFLVSFYNNEISEKSEIFDDQFSVERPDGSNFTLKIRSTKLEDSAMYFCASKAGGKNNEQFFGPGTRLTVL.

This chain joins TRBV18 and TRBJ2-5. The CDR3 sequence is 12 residues long. Germline lookup yields CDR1 KGHSH and CDR2 LQKENI. Here the CDR3 reads CASSPEIGTQYF.

This chain connects TRBV2 to TRBJ1-2. The CDR3 sequence is 15 residues long. The germline V gene encodes CDR1 SNHLY and CDR2 FYNNEI. CDR3 residues: CASSVSGQSRDGYTF. The variable domain in full, with the rest retrieved from reference TRBV2 and TRBJ1-2, is EPEVTQTPSHQVTQMGQEVILRCVPISNHLYFYWYRQILGQKVEFLVSFYNNEISEKSEIFDDQFSVERPDGSNFTLKIRSTKLEDSAMYFCASSVSGQSRDGYTFGSGTRLTVV.

V usage is TRBV4-2 and J usage is TRBJ1-3. The CDR3 contains 13 residues. Germline V gene lookup returns CDR1 LGHNA and CDR2 YNFKEQ. CDR3 loop: CASSHDSGNTIYF.

This chain uses TRBV30 with TRBJ2-7; as DNA is missing, the TRBD1 call by TCRdb cannot be tested. CDR1 and CDR2 (germline): GTSNPN, SVGIG (reference sequence). The CDR3 extends over 17 amino acids. CDR3 protein: CAWSVGGGRSHVVEQYF.

J is TRBJ2-3 and V is TRBV11-1; TCRdb's D call, TRBD2, is unchecked because there is no DNA. The CDR3 runs 18 residues. Germline V gene data show CDR1 as SGHAT and CDR2 as FQDESV (reference sequence). CDR3 in amino acids: CASSLLLAGGFGTDTQYF.

The chain combines TRBV24-1 with TRBJ2-5; there is no DNA to check the TCRdb D call of TRBD1. Germline V gives CDR1 KGHDR, CDR2 SFDVKD. CDR3 length equals 15 residues. The CDR3 spells CATSAGTGRQETQYF.